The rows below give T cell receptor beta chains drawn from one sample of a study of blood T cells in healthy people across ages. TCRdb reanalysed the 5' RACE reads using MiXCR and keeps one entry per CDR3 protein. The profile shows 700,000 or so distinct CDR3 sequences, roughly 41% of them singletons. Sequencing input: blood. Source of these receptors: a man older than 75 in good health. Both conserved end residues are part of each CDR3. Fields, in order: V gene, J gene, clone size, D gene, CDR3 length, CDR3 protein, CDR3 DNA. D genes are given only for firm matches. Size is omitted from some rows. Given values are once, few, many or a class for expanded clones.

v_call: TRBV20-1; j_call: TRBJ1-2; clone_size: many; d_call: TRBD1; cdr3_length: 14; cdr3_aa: CSARDRDRVFGYTF; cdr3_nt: TGCAGTGCTAGAGACCGGGACAGGGTCTTTGGCTACACCTTC
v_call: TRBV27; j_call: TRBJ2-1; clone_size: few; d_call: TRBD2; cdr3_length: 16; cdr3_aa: CASSLFGGTGGNEQFF; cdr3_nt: TGTGCCAGCAGTTTATTTGGCGGGACGGGAGGGAATGAGCAGTTCTTC
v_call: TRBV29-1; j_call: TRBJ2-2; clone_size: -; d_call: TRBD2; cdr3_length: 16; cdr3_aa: CSVGGASGRNTGELFF; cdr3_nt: TGCAGCGTTGGAGGTGCTAGCGGAAGGAACACCGGGGAGCTGTTTTTT
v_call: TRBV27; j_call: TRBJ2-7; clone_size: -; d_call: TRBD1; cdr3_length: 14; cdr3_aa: CASSHTGQGFRQYF; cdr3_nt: TGTGCCAGCAGTCACACAGGACAGGGCTTTCGGCAGTACTTC
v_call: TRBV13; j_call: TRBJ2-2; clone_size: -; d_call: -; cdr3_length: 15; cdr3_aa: CASTISGTGNGELFF; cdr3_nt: TGTGCCAGCACCATTTCCGGGACGGGGAACGGGGAGCTGTTTTTT
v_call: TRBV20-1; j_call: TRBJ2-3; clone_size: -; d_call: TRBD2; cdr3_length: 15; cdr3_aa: CSAPTSGASTDTQYF; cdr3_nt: TGCAGTGCTCCAACTAGCGGTGCTAGCACAGATACGCAGTATTTT
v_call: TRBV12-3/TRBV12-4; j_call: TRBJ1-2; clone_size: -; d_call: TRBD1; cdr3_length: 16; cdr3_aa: CASSPSKFTGGAGYTF; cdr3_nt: TGTGCCAGCAGTCCCAGCAAGTTTACAGGGGGCGCCGGCTACACCTTC
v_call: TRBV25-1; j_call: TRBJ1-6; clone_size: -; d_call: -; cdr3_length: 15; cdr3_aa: CASSEVDRPNSPLHF; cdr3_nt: TGTGCCAGCAGTGAAGTGGACAGACCGAATTCACCCCTCCACTTT
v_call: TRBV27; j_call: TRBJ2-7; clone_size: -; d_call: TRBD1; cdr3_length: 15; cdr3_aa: CASSEKTGQSYEQYF; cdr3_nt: TGTGCCAGCAGTGAAAAAACGGGACAGAGCTACGAGCAGTACTTC
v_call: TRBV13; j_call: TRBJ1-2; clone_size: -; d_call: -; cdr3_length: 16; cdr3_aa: CASSLGAPGNNYGYTF; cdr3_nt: TGTGCCAGCAGCTTAGGAGCCCCCGGGAATAACTATGGCTACACCTTC
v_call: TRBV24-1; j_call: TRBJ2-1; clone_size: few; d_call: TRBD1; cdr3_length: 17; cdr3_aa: CATSDASGTDSYNEQFF; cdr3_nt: TGTGCCACCAGTGATGCCTCGGGGACAGACTCCTACAATGAGCAGTTCTTC
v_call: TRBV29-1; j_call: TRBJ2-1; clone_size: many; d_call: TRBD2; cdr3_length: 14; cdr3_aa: CSASLAGSYNEQFF; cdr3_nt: TGCAGCGCCTCACTAGCGGGCTCCTACAATGAGCAGTTCTTC
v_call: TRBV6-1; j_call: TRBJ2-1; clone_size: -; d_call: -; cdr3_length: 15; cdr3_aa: CASSKVGTPTNEQFF; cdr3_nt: TGTGCCAGCAGTAAGGTCGGGACCCCCACGAATGAGCAGTTCTTC
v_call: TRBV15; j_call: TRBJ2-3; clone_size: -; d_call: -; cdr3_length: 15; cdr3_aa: CATSRGRLITDTQYF; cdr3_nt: TGTGCCACCAGCAGAGGTCGATTGATCACAGATACGCAGTATTTT
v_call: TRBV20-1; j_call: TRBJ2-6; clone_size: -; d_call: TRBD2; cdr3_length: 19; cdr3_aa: CSARAPGLAGVSRANVLTF; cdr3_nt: TGCAGCGCGAGAGCCCCGGGACTAGCGGGAGTGTCTCGGGCCAACGTCCTGACTTTC
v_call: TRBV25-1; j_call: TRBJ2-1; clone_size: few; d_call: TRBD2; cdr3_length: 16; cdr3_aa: CASSTSGRARDNEQFF; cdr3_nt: TGTGCCAGCAGTACGAGCGGGAGGGCCCGGGATAATGAGCAGTTCTTC
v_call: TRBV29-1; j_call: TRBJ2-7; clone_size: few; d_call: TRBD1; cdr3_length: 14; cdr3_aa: CSGRTGGSFYEQYF; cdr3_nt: TGCAGCGGAAGGACAGGGGGTTCCTTCTACGAGCAGTACTTC
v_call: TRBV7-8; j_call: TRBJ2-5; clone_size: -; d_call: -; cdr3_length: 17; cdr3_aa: CASSQPLTSFRKETQYF; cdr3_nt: TGTGCCAGCAGCCAGCCCCTGACGAGTTTCCGTAAAGAGACCCAGTACTTC
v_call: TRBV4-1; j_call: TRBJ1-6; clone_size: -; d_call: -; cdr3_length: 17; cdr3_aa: CASSQGGGGLTRSPLHF; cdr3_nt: TGCGCCAGCAGCCAAGGGGGTGGGGGACTCACCCGGTCACCCCTCCACTTT
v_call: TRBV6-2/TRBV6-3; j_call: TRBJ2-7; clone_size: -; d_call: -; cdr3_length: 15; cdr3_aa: CASSGLTGVFYEQYF; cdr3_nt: TGTGCCAGCAGTGGACTAACGGGAGTTTTCTACGAGCAGTACTTC
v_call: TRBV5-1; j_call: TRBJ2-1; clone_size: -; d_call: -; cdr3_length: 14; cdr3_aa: CASSLAAGGDEQFF; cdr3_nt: TGCGCCAGCAGCTTGGCGGCAGGCGGGGATGAGCAGTTCTTC
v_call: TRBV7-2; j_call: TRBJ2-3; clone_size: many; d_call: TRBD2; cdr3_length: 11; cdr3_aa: CASSARTRQYF; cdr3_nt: TGTGCCAGCAGCGCCAGGACTAGGCAGTATTTT
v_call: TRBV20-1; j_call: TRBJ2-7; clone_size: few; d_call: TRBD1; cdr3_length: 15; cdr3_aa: CSARDSKGQGHEQYF; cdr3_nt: TGCAGTGCTAGAGATTCGAAGGGACAGGGCCACGAGCAGTACTTC
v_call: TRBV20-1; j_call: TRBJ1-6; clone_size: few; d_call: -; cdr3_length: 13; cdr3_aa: CSAVADYDSPLHF; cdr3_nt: TGCAGTGCCGTGGCGGACTACGATTCACCCCTCCACTTT
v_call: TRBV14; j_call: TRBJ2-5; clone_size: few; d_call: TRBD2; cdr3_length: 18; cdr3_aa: CASSQVFRIAGGLETQYF; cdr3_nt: TGTGCCAGCAGCCAAGTTTTTCGGATAGCGGGAGGATTGGAGACCCAGTACTTC
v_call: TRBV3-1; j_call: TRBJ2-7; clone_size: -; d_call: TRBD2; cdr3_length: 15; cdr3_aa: CASRTSGRLTYEQYF; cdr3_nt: TGTGCCAGCAGGACTAGCGGGAGGCTTACCTACGAGCAGTACTTC
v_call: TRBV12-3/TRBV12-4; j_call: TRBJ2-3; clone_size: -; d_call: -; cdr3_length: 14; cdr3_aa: CASSLGGEKDTQYF; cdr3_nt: TGTGCCAGCAGTTTAGGGGGAGAAAAAGATACGCAGTATTTT
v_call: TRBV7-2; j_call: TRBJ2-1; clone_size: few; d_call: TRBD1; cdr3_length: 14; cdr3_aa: CASSLGRDRNEQFF; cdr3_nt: TGTGCCAGCAGCTTAGGCAGGGACAGGAATGAGCAGTTCTTC
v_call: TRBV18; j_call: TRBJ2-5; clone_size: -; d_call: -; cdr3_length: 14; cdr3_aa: CASSPGSSQETQYF; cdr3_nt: TGTGCCAGCTCACCCGGGAGCAGTCAAGAGACCCAGTACTTC
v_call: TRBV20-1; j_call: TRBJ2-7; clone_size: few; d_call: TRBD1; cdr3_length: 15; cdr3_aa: CSATPTRQGTYEQYF; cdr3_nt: TGCAGTGCCACGCCGACGCGACAGGGTACCTACGAGCAGTACTTC
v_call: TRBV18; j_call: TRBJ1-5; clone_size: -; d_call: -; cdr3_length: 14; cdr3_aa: CASSPRHLNQPQHF; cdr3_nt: TGTGCCAGCTCACCACGGCACCTCAATCAGCCCCAGCATTTT
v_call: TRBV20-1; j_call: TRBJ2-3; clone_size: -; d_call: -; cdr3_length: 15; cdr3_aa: CSARSGGRRTDTQYF; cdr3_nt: TGCAGTGCTAGATCGGGCGGGCGCCGCACAGATACGCAGTATTTT
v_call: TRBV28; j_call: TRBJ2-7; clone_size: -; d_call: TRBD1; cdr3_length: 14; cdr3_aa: CASSLSPTGYEQYF; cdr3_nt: TGTGCCAGCAGTTTATCCCCGACAGGGTACGAGCAGTACTTC
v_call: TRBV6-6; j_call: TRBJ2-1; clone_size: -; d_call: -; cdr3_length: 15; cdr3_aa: CASSYGGAGYNEQFF; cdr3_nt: TGTGCCAGCAGTTACGGGGGTGCGGGGTACAATGAGCAGTTCTTC
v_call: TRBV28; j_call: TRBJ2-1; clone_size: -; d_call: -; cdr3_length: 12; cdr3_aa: CASSLVSRSQFF; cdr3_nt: TGTGCCAGCAGTTTAGTTTCGCGCTCCCAGTTCTTC
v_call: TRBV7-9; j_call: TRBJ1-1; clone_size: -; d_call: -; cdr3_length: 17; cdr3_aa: CASSLFTIQDRNTEAFF; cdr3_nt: TGTGCCAGCAGCTTATTTACGATCCAGGACAGAAACACTGAAGCTTTCTTT
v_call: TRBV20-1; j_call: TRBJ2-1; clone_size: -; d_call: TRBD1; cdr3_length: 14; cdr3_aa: CSASDGQARDEQFF; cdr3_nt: TGCAGTGCTAGCGATGGACAGGCCCGAGATGAGCAGTTCTTC
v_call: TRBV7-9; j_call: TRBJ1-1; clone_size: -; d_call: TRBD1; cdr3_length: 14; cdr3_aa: CASSAGQENTEAFF; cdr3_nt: TGTGCCAGCAGCGCGGGACAGGAGAACACTGAAGCTTTCTTT
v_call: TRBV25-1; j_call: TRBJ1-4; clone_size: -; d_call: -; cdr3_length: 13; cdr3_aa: CASSDGGREKLFF; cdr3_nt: TGTGCCAGCAGTGACGGGGGGAGGGAAAAACTGTTTTTT
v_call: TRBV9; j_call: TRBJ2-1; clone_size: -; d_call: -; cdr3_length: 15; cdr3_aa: CASSVGLGYYNEQFF; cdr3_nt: TGTGCCAGCAGCGTAGGTTTAGGGTACTACAATGAGCAGTTCTTC
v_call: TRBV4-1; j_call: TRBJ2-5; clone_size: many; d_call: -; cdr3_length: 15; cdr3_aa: CASSQAGGGQETQYF; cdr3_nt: TGCGCCAGCAGCCAGGCAGGGGGAGGTCAAGAGACCCAGTACTTC
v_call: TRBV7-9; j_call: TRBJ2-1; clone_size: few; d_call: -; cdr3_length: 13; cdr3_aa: CASSGSSYNEQFF; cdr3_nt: TGTGCCAGCAGCGGGTCCTCCTACAATGAGCAGTTCTTC
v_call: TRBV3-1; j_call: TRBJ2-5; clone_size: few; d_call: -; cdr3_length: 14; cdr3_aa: CASSQRSPQETQYF; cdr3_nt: TGTGCCAGCAGCCAAAGGTCACCACAAGAGACCCAGTACTTC
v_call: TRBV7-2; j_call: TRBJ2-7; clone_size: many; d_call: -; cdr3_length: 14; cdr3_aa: CASSSDPSGYEQYF; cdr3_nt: TGTGCCAGCAGCTCGGACCCCTCGGGCTACGAGCAGTACTTC
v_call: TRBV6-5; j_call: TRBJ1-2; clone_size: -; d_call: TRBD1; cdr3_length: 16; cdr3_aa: CASSYLSVGQSYGYTF; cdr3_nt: TGTGCCAGCAGTTACCTCAGTGTGGGACAGTCTTATGGCTACACCTTC
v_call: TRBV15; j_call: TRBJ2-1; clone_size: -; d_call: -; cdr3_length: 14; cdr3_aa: CATSILTDGGEQFF; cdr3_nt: TGTGCCACCAGCATACTTACGGACGGGGGTGAGCAGTTCTTC
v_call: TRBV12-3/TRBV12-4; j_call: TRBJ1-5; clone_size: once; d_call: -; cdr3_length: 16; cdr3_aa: CASSLRSPSGNQPQHF; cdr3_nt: TGTGCCAGCAGTCTCCGGTCCCCTTCGGGCAATCAGCCCCAGCATTTT
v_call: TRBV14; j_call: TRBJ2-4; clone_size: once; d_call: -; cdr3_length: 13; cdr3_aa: CASSQGPNNEQYF; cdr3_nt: TGTGCCAGCAGCCAGGGACCTAACAATGAGCAGTACTTC
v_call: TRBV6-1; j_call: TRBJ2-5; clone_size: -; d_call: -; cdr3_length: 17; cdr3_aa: CASRPYSVAVIGETQYF; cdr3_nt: TGTGCCAGCAGACCTTACTCAGTCGCAGTAATAGGGGAGACCCAGTACTTC
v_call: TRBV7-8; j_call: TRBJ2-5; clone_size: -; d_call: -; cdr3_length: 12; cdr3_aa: CASLPGQETQYF; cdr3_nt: TGTGCCAGCCTCCCAGGACAAGAGACCCAGTACTTC
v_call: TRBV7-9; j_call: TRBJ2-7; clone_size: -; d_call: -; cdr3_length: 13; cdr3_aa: CASNFDRTYEQYF; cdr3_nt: TGTGCCAGCAACTTTGACAGAACCTACGAGCAGTACTTC
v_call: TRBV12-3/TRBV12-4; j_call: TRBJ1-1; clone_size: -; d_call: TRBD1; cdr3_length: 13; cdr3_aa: CASTRDRNTEAFF; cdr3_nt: TGTGCCAGCACCCGGGACAGGAACACTGAAGCTTTCTTT
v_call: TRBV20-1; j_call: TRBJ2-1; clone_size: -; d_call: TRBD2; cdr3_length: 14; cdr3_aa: CSASTRRGYNEQFF; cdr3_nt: TGCAGTGCTAGTACACGGCGGGGGTACAATGAGCAGTTCTTC
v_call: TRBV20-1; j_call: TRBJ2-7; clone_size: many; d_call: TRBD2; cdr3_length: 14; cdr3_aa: CSAPLAGASYEQYF; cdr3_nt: TGCAGTGCGCCCCTAGCGGGGGCTTCCTACGAGCAGTACTTC
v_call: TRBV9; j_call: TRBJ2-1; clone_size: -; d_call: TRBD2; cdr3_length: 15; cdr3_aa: CASSVDGREGNEQFF; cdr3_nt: TGTGCCAGCAGCGTAGATGGACGGGAGGGTAATGAGCAGTTCTTC
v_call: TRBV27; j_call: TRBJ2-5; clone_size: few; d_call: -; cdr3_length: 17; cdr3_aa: CASSARGVGRNQETQYF; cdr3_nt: TGTGCCAGCAGTGCCAGAGGGGTGGGACGGAACCAAGAGACCCAGTACTTC